A selection of T cell receptor beta chains follows, all from one sample in a study of control samples from healthy donors and cancer patients. Method: immunoSEQ multiplex PCR; TCRdb's copy keeps in-frame clones and lacks some. The table lists roughly 450,000 clones, 80% to 95% of them singletons, with 5% to 7% in the top ten. Sequencing used PBMCs. The source of these receptors is a man aged 35 to 55 with head and neck cancer. CDR3s include the opening cysteine and the closing phenylalanine or tryptophan. Fields, in order: clone size, D gene, J gene, V gene, CDR3 protein, CDR3 DNA. A D gene is named only where the DNA matches it firmly. Where a row states a size, it is once, few, many or the class of an expanded clone; other rows omit it.

clone_size: -
d_call: TRBD1
j_call: TRBJ1-1
v_call: TRBV29-1
cdr3_aa: CSVARQGAAPEAFF
cdr3_nt: TGCAGCGTTGCCCGACAGGGAGCCGCCCCTGAAGCTTTCTTT

clone_size: -
d_call: TRBD2
j_call: TRBJ2-2
v_call: TRBV5-4
cdr3_aa: CASSLGVAGPTGELFF
cdr3_nt: TGTGCCAGCAGCTTGGGGGTAGCGGGTCCGACCGGGGAGCTGTTTTTT

clone_size: -
d_call: -
j_call: TRBJ1-1
v_call: TRBV6-5
cdr3_aa: CASSWTVSEEAFF
cdr3_nt: TGTGCCAGCAGTTGGACAGTCAGTGAAGAAGCTTTCTTT

clone_size: -
d_call: TRBD2
j_call: TRBJ2-1
v_call: TRBV5-4
cdr3_aa: CASSLTSGGLDEQFF
cdr3_nt: TGTGCCAGCAGCCTGACTAGCGGGGGGTTAGATGAGCAGTTCTTC

clone_size: -
d_call: -
j_call: TRBJ1-4
v_call: TRBV7-8
cdr3_aa: CASSLATLEKLFF
cdr3_nt: TGTGCCAGCAGCTTAGCGACCTTGGAAAAACTGTTTTTT

clone_size: once
d_call: -
j_call: TRBJ1-4
v_call: TRBV10-2
cdr3_aa: CASSESGVGFEKLFF
cdr3_nt: TGCGCCAGCAGTGAGTCGGGAGTAGGGTTCGAAAAACTGTTTTTT

clone_size: once
d_call: -
j_call: TRBJ1-2
v_call: TRBV5-6
cdr3_aa: CASSLEAGGYGYTF
cdr3_nt: TGTGCCAGCAGCTTAGAAGCCGGCGGATATGGCTACACCTTC

clone_size: once
d_call: -
j_call: TRBJ2-1
v_call: TRBV6-6
cdr3_aa: CASSRGLRRNNEQFF
cdr3_nt: TGTGCCAGCAGCCGAGGACTACGCCGTAATAATGAGCAGTTCTTC

clone_size: -
d_call: TRBD2
j_call: TRBJ2-1
v_call: TRBV7-2
cdr3_aa: CATRRASGWGEQFF
cdr3_nt: TGTGCCACCCGGCGGGCTAGCGGCTGGGGTGAGCAGTTCTTC

clone_size: -
d_call: -
j_call: TRBJ1-1
v_call: TRBV18
cdr3_aa: CASSPSATPNTEAFF
cdr3_nt: TGTGCCAGCTCACCATCGGCTACACCGAACACTGAAGCTTTCTTT

clone_size: once
d_call: -
j_call: TRBJ2-3
v_call: TRBV24-1
cdr3_aa: CATGGGAGTDTQYF
cdr3_nt: TGTGCCACCGGTGGGGGGGCAGGGACAGATACGCAGTATTTT

clone_size: -
d_call: -
j_call: TRBJ1-4
v_call: TRBV5-1
cdr3_aa: CASSLAEGGGEKLFF
cdr3_nt: TGCGCCAGCAGCTTGGCCGAGGGGGGAGGAGAAAAACTGTTTTTT

clone_size: -
d_call: -
j_call: TRBJ1-6
v_call: TRBV6-5
cdr3_aa: CASSYRRGRNSPLHF
cdr3_nt: TGTGCCAGCAGTTACCGCAGGGGCCGGAATTCACCCCTCCACTTT

clone_size: -
d_call: -
j_call: TRBJ1-3
v_call: TRBV28
cdr3_aa: CASRNDASSGNTIYF
cdr3_nt: TGTGCCAGCAGGAACGACGCCAGCTCTGGAAACACCATATATTTT

clone_size: -
d_call: -
j_call: TRBJ2-2
v_call: TRBV3-1/TRBV3-2
cdr3_aa: CASSPHTGELFF
cdr3_nt: TGTGCCAGCAGCCCACACACCGGGGAGCTGTTTTTT

clone_size: -
d_call: -
j_call: TRBJ2-7
v_call: TRBV28
cdr3_aa: CASSLPRDGHEQYF
cdr3_nt: TGTGCCAGCAGTTTACCCCGGGACGGGCACGAGCAGTACTTC

clone_size: -
d_call: -
j_call: TRBJ2-2
v_call: TRBV28
cdr3_aa: CASSLSRAHTGELFF
cdr3_nt: TGTGCCAGCAGTTTATCCCGCGCGCACACCGGGGAGCTGTTTTTT

clone_size: -
d_call: TRBD1
j_call: TRBJ2-7
v_call: TRBV12-5
cdr3_aa: CASGPPFGQGAREQYF
cdr3_nt: TGTGCTAGTGGTCCCCCTTTTGGACAGGGGGCGCGAGAGCAGTACTTC

clone_size: -
d_call: -
j_call: TRBJ1-2
v_call: TRBV19
cdr3_aa: CASSMVANYGYTF
cdr3_nt: TGTGCCAGTAGTATGGTGGCTAACTATGGCTACACCTTC

clone_size: -
d_call: -
j_call: TRBJ2-3
v_call: TRBV19
cdr3_aa: CASSIADTQYF
cdr3_nt: TGTGCCAGTAGTATTGCAGATACGCAGTATTTT